The rows below give T cell receptor beta chains drawn from one sample of a study of blood T cell repertoires in COVID-19. Using immunoSEQ multiplex PCR, the repertoire was profiled, and TCRdb retains in-frame clones only, with some absent. The sample yields some 240,000 clones, around 90% seen once. Material for sequencing was peripheral blood. Receptors were obtained from a man in his sixties with COVID-19, enrolled during active disease. The CDR3 runs from the conserved cysteine through the conserved F or W. A D gene is named only where the DNA matches it firmly. Clone size, where shown, is once, few, many, or a class for clones that have expanded.

>TRBV19|TRBD1|14|few|TRBJ1-5
CASSNRGGNQPQHF
TGTGCCAGTAGTAACAGGGGCGGCAATCAGCCCCAGCATTTT
>TRBV24-1|NA|14|NA|TRBJ2-1
CATSDFVSYNEQFF
TGTGCCACCAGTGATTTCGTCTCCTACAATGAGCAGTTCTTC
>TRBV28|TRBD2|15|NA|TRBJ2-7
CASQGPSGGPYEQYF
TGTGCCAGTCAGGGCCCTAGCGGGGGACCCTACGAGCAGTACTTC
>TRBV3-1/TRBV3-2|NA|13|NA|TRBJ2-2
CASSPLFPGELFF
TGTGCCAGCAGCCCCCTTTTCCCCGGGGAGCTGTTTTTT
>TRBV30|NA|13|few|TRBJ1-5
CAWSVRENQPQHF
TGTGCCTGGAGCGTCCGGGAAAATCAGCCCCAGCATTTT
>TRBV28|NA|17|NA|TRBJ1-6
CASSLNSGGSYNSPLHF
TGTGCCAGCAGTTTAAATAGCGGGGGATCCTATAATTCACCCCTCCACTTT
>TRBV7-9|NA|15|NA|TRBJ2-1
CASSFGGVGDNEQFF
TGTGCCAGCAGCTTTGGCGGGGTGGGGGACAATGAGCAGTTCTTC
>TRBV20-1|NA|11|once|TRBJ1-4
CSAHYDEKLFF
TGCAGTGCTCACTACGATGAAAAACTGTTTTTT
>TRBV6-5|TRBD1|14|NA|TRBJ2-5
CASTWDRLDGTQYF
TGTGCCAGCACCTGGGACAGACTTGATGGGACCCAGTACTTC
>TRBV5-1|TRBD1|16|NA|TRBJ1-1
CASSYGTGVAGTEAFF
TGCGCCAGCAGCTATGGGACAGGGGTCGCGGGGACTGAAGCTTTCTTT
>TRBV7-8|NA|12|few|TRBJ2-5
CASSPNLETQYF
TGTGCCAGCAGCCCTAACCTAGAGACCCAGTACTTC
>TRBV5-1|TRBD2|14|NA|TRBJ2-7
CASSPWDYGGEQYF
TGCGCCAGCAGCCCCTGGGACTACGGCGGCGAGCAGTACTTC
>TRBV6-5|NA|14|few|TRBJ2-7
CASSYGPASYEQYF
TGTGCCAGCAGTTACGGGCCGGCCTCCTACGAGCAGTACTTC
>TRBV5-1|NA|17|NA|TRBJ2-1
CASSTLGGTHSYNEQFF
TGCGCCAGCAGCACCCTGGGCGGGACTCACTCCTACAATGAGCAGTTCTTC
>TRBV6-6|NA|15|NA|TRBJ2-7
CASSHGGARTYEQYF
TGTGCCAGCAGTCATGGTGGGGCGAGGACCTACGAGCAGTACTTC
>TRBV2|TRBD1|13|NA|TRBJ1-2
CASSGQGLGGYTF
TGTGCCAGTTCCGGACAGGGTCTGGGTGGCTACACCTTC
>TRBV28|TRBD2|14|NA|TRBJ2-3
CASRGGISTDTQYF
TGTGCCAGCAGGGGAGGGATTAGCACAGATACGCAGTATTTT
>TRBV2|NA|13|NA|TRBJ2-1
CASSENRYNEQFF
TGTGCCAGCAGTGAGAACAGATACAATGAGCAGTTCTTC
>TRBV15|TRBD2|14|NA|TRBJ2-1
CATSVASGNYEQFF
TGTGCCACCAGCGTGGCTAGCGGGAACTATGAGCAGTTCTTC
>TRBV27|TRBD1|20|NA|TRBJ2-7
CASSFARRTGAPTTSYEQYF
TGTGCCAGCAGTTTTGCCCGGCGTACAGGGGCCCCGACCACTTCCTACGAGCAGTACTTC
>TRBV5-1|NA|13|NA|TRBJ1-2
CASSTQADYGYTF
TGCGCCAGCAGCACACAGGCGGACTATGGCTACACCTTC
>TRBV19|NA|14|once|TRBJ1-5
CASRVRGSNQPQHF
TGTGCCAGTAGAGTCAGGGGATCCAATCAGCCCCAGCATTTT
>TRBV7-9|NA|16|NA|TRBJ2-7
CASSARHGNRYHEQYF
TGTGCCAGCAGCGCTAGACACGGGAACCGGTACCACGAGCAGTACTTC
>TRBV29-1|TRBD1|11|NA|TRBJ2-7
CSVGQVSEQYF
TGCAGCGTCGGACAGGTATCCGAGCAGTACTTC
>TRBV2|NA|14|NA|TRBJ2-3
CASSAGSLPDTQYF
TGTGCCAGCAGTGCCGGTTCCTTACCAGATACGCAGTATTTT
>TRBV15|TRBD2|15|NA|TRBJ2-7
CATSTLGLATYEQYF
TGTGCCACCAGCACCCTGGGACTAGCGACCTACGAGCAGTACTTC
>TRBV10-3|TRBD1|14|NA|TRBJ2-7
CAITQGAQGHEQYF
TGTGCCATCACTCAGGGGGCGCAGGGGCACGAGCAGTACTTC
>TRBV5-1|NA|14|NA|TRBJ1-1
CASSYGGDRLKAFF
TGCGCCAGCAGCTACGGAGGGGATAGGCTCAAGGCTTTCTTT
>TRBV6-1|NA|16|NA|TRBJ1-2
CASSEARALARYGYTF
TGTGCCAGCAGTGAAGCGCGGGCCCTGGCTAGGTATGGCTACACCTTC
>TRBV3-1/TRBV3-2|NA|16|NA|TRBJ1-6
CASSQGPSSYNSPLHF
TGTGCCAGCAGCCAAGGGCCAAGCTCCTATAATTCACCCCTCCACTTT
>TRBV3-1/TRBV3-2|NA|13|few|TRBJ2-7
CASGRDTAYEQYF
TGTGCCAGCGGCCGGGACACAGCCTACGAGCAGTACTTC
>TRBV3-1/TRBV3-2|TRBD1|14|NA|TRBJ2-7
CASSQTGSSYEQYF
TGTGCCAGCAGCCAGACAGGGAGCTCCTACGAGCAGTACTTC
>TRBV25-1|TRBD1|18|NA|TRBJ2-7
CASRAGTGSSSGTYEQYF
TGTGCCAGCAGAGCCGGGACAGGGTCATCAAGTGGGACCTACGAGCAGTACTTC
>TRBV7-9|NA|16|NA|TRBJ2-2
CASTLGGGSNTGELFF
TGTGCCAGCACCTTAGGGGGGGGCTCGAACACCGGGGAGCTGTTTTTT
>TRBV10-3|NA|12|NA|TRBJ1-1
CAISDLGTEAFF
TGTGCCATCAGTGATCTCGGGACTGAAGCTTTCTTT
>TRBV12-3/TRBV12-4|NA|12|NA|TRBJ1-2
CASSTDRWGYTF
TGTGCCAGCAGCACTGACAGGTGGGGCTACACCTTC
>TRBV12-3/TRBV12-4|NA|12|once|TRBJ1-5
CASTLGNQPQHF
TGTGCCAGCACCTTAGGCAATCAGCCCCAGCATTTT
>TRBV27|TRBD2|15|NA|TRBJ2-1
CASSFGTSGDNEQFF
TGTGCCAGCAGTTTTGGGACTAGCGGGGACAATGAGCAGTTCTTC
>TRBV5-5|NA|13|NA|TRBJ1-2
CASSIGEDYGYTF
TGTGCCAGCAGTATAGGGGAGGACTATGGCTACACCTTC
>TRBV19|TRBD1|14|NA|TRBJ1-1
CASTTSTGVGEAFF
TGTGCCAGTACTACTTCCACAGGGGTAGGAGAGGCTTTCTTT
>TRBV5-1|NA|16|few|TRBJ2-3
CASSLRGGGQTDTQYF
TGCGCCAGCAGCTTACGCGGCGGGGGCCAAACAGATACGCAGTATTTT
>TRBV28|NA|15|NA|TRBJ1-1
CASSLLFPQNTEAFF
TGTGCCAGCAGTTTACTCTTCCCACAGAACACTGAAGCTTTCTTT
>TRBV4-1|TRBD1|13|NA|TRBJ1-6
CASTTGVNSPLHF
TGCGCCAGCACTACAGGGGTTAATTCACCCCTCCACTTT
>TRBV11-2|TRBD2|16|NA|TRBJ2-7
CASSSPGLAAWGEQYF
TGTGCCAGCAGCTCACCGGGACTAGCGGCCTGGGGGGAGCAGTACTTC
>TRBV6-2/TRBV6-3|TRBD1|15|NA|TRBJ2-7
CASSPFGTGFYEQYF
TGTGCCAGCAGCCCTTTCGGGACAGGGTTCTACGAGCAGTACTTC
>TRBV5-4|NA|15|NA|TRBJ2-1
CASRSVPSSYNEQFF
TGTGCCAGCCGAAGCGTGCCCAGCTCCTACAATGAGCAGTTCTTC
>TRBV5-4|TRBD1|13|NA|TRBJ1-2
CASSLDRGEGYTF
TGTGCCAGCAGCTTGGACAGGGGGGAAGGCTACACCTTC
>TRBV28|NA|12|NA|TRBJ1-1
CASQSAGTEAFF
TGTGCCAGTCAATCGGCAGGCACTGAAGCTTTCTTT
>TRBV6-1|TRBD2|19|once|TRBJ2-3
CASSEALGTSGSRGDTQYF
TGTGCCAGCAGTGAAGCCCTCGGGACTAGCGGGAGCAGGGGAGATACGCAGTATTTT
>TRBV18|NA|12|NA|TRBJ1-1
CASSLGQLEAFF
TGTGCCAGCTCACTTGGACAGCTTGAAGCTTTCTTT